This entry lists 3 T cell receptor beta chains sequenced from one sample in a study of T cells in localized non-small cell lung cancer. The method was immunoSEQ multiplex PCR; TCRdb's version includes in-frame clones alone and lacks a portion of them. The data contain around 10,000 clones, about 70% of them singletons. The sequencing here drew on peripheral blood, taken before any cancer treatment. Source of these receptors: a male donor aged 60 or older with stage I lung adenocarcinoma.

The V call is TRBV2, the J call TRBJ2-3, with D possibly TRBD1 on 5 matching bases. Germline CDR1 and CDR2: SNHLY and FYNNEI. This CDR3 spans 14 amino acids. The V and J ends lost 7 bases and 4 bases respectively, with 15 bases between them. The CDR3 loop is CASNTQAVSDTQYF. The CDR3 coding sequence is TGTGCCAGCAACACACAGGCGGTATCAGATACGCAGTATTTT.

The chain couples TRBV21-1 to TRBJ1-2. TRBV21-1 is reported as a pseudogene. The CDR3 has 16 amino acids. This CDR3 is CASSKERGLPNYGYTF. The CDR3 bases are TGTGCCAGCAGCAAAGAGCGGGGCCTTCCTAACTATGGCTACACCTTC.

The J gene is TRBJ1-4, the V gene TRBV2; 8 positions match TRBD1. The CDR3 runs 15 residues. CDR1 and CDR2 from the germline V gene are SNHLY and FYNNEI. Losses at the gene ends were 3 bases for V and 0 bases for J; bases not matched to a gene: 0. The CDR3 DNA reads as TGTGCCAGCAGTGAGGGACAGGCAACTAATGAAAAACTGTTTTTT. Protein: CASSEGQATNEKLFF.